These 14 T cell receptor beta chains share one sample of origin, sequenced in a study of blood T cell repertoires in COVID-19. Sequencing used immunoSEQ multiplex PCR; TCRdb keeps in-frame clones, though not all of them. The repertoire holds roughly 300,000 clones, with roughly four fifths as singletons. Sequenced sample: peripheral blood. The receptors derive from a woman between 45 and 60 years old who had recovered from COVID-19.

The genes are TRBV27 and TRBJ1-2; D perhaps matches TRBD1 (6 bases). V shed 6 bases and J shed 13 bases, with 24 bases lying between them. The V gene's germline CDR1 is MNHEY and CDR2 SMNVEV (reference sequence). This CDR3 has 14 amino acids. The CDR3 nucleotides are TGTGCCAGCAGACAAAACTCCCTGCAGGGGTTTAGCACCTTC. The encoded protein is CASRQNSLQGFSTF.

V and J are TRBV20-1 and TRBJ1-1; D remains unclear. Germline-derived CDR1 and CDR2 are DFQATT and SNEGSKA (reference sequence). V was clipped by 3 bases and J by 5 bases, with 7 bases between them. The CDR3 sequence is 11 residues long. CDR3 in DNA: TGCAGTGCTAGTTTTATGACTGAAGCTTTCTTT. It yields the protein CSASFMTEAFF.

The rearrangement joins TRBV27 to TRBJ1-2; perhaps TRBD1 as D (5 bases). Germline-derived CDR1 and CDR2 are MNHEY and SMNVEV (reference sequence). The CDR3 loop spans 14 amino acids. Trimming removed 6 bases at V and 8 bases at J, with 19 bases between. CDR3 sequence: CASSHSQGVRGYTF. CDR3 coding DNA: TGTGCCAGCAGCCATTCGCAGGGTGTAAGGGGCTACACCTTC.

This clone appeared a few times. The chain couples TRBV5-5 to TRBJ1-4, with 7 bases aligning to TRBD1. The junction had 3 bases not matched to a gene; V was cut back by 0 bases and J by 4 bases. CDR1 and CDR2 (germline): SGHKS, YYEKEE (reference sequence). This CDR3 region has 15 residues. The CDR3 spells CASSLEGTVNEKLFF. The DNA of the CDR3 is TGTGCCAGCAGCTTGGAAGGGACAGTTAATGAAAAACTGTTTTTT.

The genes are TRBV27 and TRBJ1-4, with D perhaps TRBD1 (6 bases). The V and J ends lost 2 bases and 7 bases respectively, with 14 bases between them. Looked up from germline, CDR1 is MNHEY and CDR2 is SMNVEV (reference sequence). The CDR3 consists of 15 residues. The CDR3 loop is CASSLRGGTPEKLFF. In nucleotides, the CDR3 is TGTGCCAGCAGTTTAAGGGGGGGCACTCCTGAAAAACTGTTTTTT.

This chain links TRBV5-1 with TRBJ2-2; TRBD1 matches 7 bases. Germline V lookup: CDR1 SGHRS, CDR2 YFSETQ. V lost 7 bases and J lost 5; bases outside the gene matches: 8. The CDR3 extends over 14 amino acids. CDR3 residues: CASGQQGITGELFF. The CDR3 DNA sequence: TGCGCCAGCGGACAACAGGGGATTACCGGGGAGCTGTTTTTT.

The CDR3 is CASSQVPSGTYNEQFF. DNA of the CDR3: TGCGCCAGCAGCCAAGTGCCTAGCGGGACATACAATGAGCAGTTCTTC. The rearrangement joins TRBV4-1 to TRBJ2-1, with 9 bases identical to TRBD2. Germline CDR1 and CDR2: MGHRA and YSYEKL. The CDR3 runs 16 residues. The V gene end was trimmed by 1 base and the J gene end by 4 bases; junction bases not matched to a gene: 5.

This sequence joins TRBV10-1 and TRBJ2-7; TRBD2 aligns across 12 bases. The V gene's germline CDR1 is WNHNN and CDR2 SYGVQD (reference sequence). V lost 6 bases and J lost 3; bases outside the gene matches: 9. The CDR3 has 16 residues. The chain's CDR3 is CASSWGLAGENYEQYF. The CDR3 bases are TGCGCCAGCAGCTGGGGACTAGCGGGTGAGAACTACGAGCAGTACTTC.

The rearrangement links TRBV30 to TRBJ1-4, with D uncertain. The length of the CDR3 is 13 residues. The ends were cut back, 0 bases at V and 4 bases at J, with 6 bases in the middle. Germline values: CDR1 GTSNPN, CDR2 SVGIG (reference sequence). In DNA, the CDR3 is TGTGCCTGGAGTGTACGGGATAATGAAAAACTGTTTTTT. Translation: CAWSVRDNEKLFF.

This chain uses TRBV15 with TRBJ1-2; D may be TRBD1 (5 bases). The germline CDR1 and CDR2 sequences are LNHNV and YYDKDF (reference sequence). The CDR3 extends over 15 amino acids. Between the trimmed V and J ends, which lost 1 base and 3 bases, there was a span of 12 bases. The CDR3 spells CATSRGDSTDYGYTF. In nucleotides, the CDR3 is TGTGCCACCAGCAGAGGCGACAGTACGGACTATGGCTACACCTTC. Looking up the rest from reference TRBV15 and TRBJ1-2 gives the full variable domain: DAMVIQNPRYQVTQFGKPVTLSCSQTLNHNVMYWYQQKSSQAPKLLFHYYDKDFNNEADTPDNFQSRRPNTSFCFLDIRSPGLGDTAMYLCATSRGDSTDYGYTFGSGTRLTVV.

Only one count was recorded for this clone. The CDR3, as DNA: TGTGCCAGCAGCGTAGGGCTCGGACAGGAGGTCCCTAACTATGGCTACACCTTC. Its protein product is CASSVGLGQEVPNYGYTF. The V gene is TRBV9, the J gene TRBJ1-2, with TRBD1 identical over 7 bases. From germline, CDR1 is SGDLS and CDR2 YYNGEE. The V segment lost 0 bases and the J segment 0 bases; nucleotides outside the gene matches: 11. The CDR3 is 18 residues long.

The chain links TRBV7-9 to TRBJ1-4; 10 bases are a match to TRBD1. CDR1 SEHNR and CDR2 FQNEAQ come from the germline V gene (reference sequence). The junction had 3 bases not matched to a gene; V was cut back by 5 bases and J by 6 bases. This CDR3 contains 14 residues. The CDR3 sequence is CASSPGQGYEKLFF. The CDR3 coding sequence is TGTGCCAGCAGCCCGGGACAGGGGTATGAAAAACTGTTTTTT.

CDR3 loop: CSARPRDKPYF. DNA for the CDR3: TGCAGTGCTAGACCCCGGGACAAGCCGTACTTC. The V call is TRBV20-1, the J call TRBJ2-5, with a possible D match to TRBD1 (6 bases). Trimming removed 2 bases from V and 13 bases from J, with 14 bases in between. CDR3 length: 11 amino acids. Germline loops: CDR1 DFQATT, CDR2 SNEGSKA (reference sequence).

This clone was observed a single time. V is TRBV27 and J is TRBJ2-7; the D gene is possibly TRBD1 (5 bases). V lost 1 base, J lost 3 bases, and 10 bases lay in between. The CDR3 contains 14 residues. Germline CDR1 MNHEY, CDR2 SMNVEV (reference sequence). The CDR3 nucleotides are TGTGCCAGCAGTTTATTGGGGCAGGGCTACGAGCAGTACTTC. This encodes CASSLLGQGYEQYF.